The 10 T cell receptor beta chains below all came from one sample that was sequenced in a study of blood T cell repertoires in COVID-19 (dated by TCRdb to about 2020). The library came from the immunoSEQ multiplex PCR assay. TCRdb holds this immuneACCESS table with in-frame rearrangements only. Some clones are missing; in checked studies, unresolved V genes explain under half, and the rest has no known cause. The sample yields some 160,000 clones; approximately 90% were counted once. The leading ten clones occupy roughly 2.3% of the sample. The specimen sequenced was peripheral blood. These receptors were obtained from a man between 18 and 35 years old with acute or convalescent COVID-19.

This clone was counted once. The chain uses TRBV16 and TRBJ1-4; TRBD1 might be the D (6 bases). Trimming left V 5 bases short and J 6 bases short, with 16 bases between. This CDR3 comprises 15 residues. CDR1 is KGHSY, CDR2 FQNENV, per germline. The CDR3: CASSARGGSDEKLFF. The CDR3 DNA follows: TGTGCCAGCAGCGCGCGAGGGGGTTCGGATGAAAAACTGTTTTTT.

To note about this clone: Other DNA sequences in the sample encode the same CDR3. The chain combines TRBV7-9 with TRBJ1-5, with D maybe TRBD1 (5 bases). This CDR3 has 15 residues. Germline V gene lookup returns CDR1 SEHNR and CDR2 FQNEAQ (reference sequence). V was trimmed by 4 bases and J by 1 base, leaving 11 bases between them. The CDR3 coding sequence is TGTGCCAGCAGCTGGGAGGGGTCAAGCAATCAGCCCCAGCATTTT. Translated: CASSWEGSSNQPQHF.

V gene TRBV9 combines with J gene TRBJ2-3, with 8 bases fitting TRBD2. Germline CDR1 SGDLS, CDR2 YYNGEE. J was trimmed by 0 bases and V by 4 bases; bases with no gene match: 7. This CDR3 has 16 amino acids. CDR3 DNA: TGTGCCAGCAGCCCCCGGGGGGGGCTTAGCACAGATACGCAGTATTTT. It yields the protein CASSPRGGLSTDTQYF.

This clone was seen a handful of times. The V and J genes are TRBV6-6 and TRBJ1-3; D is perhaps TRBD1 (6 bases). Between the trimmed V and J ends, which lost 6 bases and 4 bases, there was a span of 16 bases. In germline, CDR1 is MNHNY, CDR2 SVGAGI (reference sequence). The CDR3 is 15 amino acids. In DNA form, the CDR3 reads TGTGCCAGCAGGAGCAGCGGGGGGCCCGGAAACACCATATATTTT. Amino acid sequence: CASRSSGGPGNTIYF.

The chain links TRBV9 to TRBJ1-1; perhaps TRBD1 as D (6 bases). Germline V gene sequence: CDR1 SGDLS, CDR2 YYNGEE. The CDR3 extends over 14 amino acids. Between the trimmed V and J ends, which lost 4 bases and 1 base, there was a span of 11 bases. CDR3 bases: TGTGCCAGCAGCCAGACAGGCGGGAACACTGAAGCTTTCTTT. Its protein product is CASSQTGGNTEAFF.

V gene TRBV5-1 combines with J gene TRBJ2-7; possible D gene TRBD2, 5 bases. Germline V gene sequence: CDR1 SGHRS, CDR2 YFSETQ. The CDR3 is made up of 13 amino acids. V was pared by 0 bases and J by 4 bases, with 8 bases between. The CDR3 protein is CASSLGGEYEQYF. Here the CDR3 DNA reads TGCGCCAGCAGCTTGGGTGGGGAGTACGAGCAGTACTTC.

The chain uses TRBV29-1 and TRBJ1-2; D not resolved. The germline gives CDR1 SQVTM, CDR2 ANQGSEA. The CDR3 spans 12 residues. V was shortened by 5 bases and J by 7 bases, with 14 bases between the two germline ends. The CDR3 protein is CSVRLVLSGYTF. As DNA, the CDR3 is TGCAGCGTTCGACTGGTCTTGAGTGGCTACACCTTC.

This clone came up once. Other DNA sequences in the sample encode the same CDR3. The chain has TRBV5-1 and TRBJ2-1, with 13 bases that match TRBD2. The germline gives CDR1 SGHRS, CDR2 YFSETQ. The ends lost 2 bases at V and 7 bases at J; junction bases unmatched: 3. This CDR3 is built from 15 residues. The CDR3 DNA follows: TGCGCCAGCAGCTTATGGACTAGCGGGAGTAATGAGCAGTTCTTC. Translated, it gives CASSLWTSGSNEQFF.

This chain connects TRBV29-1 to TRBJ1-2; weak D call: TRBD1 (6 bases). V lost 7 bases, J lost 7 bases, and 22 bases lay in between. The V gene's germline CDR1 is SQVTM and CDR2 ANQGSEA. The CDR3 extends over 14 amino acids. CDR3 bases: TGCAGCGCAAGGGGGGGGCCCTCAGGTCCTGGCTACACCTTC. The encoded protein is CSARGGPSGPGYTF.

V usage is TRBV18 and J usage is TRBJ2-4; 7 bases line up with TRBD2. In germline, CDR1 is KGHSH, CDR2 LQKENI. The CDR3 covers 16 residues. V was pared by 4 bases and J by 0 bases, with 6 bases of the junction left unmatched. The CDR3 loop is CASSRDAGVAKNIQYF. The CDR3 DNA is TGTGCCAGCTCACGAGACGCGGGGGTAGCCAAAAACATTCAGTACTTC.